One T cell receptor beta chain is described in this entry. What it binds is unknown. The V segment lost 6 bases and the J segment 4 bases; nucleotides outside the gene matches: 4. CDR3 length: 14 residues. CDR1 and CDR2 (germline): SQVTM, ANQGSEA. The sample is drawn from a study of cytomegalovirus exposure and HLA in healthy donors. Primers: 60 Vbeta forward and 13 Jbeta reverse. Here immunoSEQ multiplex PCR was the method, and the copy in TCRdb shows in-frame clones only, minus some. The sample lists 150,000 to 200,000 clones, roughly 88% occurring once. Whole-study results and caveats: Association with HLA alleles at 0.05 false discovery rate was found for around 15,000 TCR beta sequences in a later analysis.

V usage is TRBV29-1 and J usage is TRBJ2-2, with 11 positions matching TRBD1. Sequencing used PBMCs. This clonotype was sampled from a man in his fifties or sixties in good health and CMV-seropositive. The DNA for the CDR3 is TGCAGCGTAGGACAGGGGGCCTTCACCGGGGAGCTGTTTTTT. Translated, it gives CSVGQGAFTGELFF.